Listed below are T cell receptor beta chains from one sample, sequenced in a study of blood T cells in healthy people across ages. TCRdb re-called the 5' RACE reads with MiXCR, one entry per CDR3 protein. The sample has about 970,000 distinct CDR3 sequences, just over 50% seen once. The sample consisted of blood. These receptors all stem from a woman aged 60-75 years in good health. Both conserved end residues are part of each CDR3. A D gene is named only where the DNA matches it firmly. The size of a clone is reported for some rows only, either as once, few or many, or as a class for expanded clones.

clone size: once
J gene: TRBJ2-5
D gene: NA
V gene: TRBV4-1
CDR3 protein: CASSQEGRQEAQYF
CDR3 DNA: TGCGCCAGCAGCCAAGAGGGTCGCCAAGAGGCCCAGTACTTC

clone size: few
J gene: TRBJ2-1
D gene: NA
V gene: TRBV2
CDR3 protein: CASSSVAVGNNEQFF
CDR3 DNA: TGTGCCAGCAGTAGTGTGGCGGTGGGAAACAATGAGCAGTTCTTC

clone size: NA
J gene: TRBJ2-4
D gene: TRBD1
V gene: TRBV9
CDR3 protein: CASSEEQGLAKNIQYF
CDR3 DNA: TGTGCCAGCAGCGAGGAACAGGGGTTGGCCAAAAACATTCAGTACTTC

clone size: many
J gene: TRBJ2-5
D gene: NA
V gene: TRBV20-1
CDR3 protein: CSGLMQETQYF
CDR3 DNA: TGCAGCGGACTGATGCAAGAGACCCAGTACTTC

clone size: NA
J gene: TRBJ2-3
D gene: NA
V gene: TRBV29-1
CDR3 protein: CSGTTGFSTDTQYF
CDR3 DNA: TGCAGCGGGACAACAGGGTTTTCCACAGATACGCAGTATTTT

clone size: once
J gene: TRBJ2-2
D gene: TRBD1
V gene: TRBV20-1
CDR3 protein: CSAGQGRELFF
CDR3 DNA: TGCAGTGCAGGACAGGGAAGGGAGCTGTTTTTT

clone size: NA
J gene: TRBJ1-2
D gene: NA
V gene: TRBV4-2
CDR3 protein: CASSRTGTNYGYTF
CDR3 DNA: TGTGCCAGCAGCCGAACAGGGACTAACTATGGCTACACCTTC

clone size: NA
J gene: TRBJ2-3
D gene: NA
V gene: TRBV5-1
CDR3 protein: CASSRHTGDTGTDTQYF
CDR3 DNA: TGCGCCAGCAGCAGGCACACAGGTGACACCGGCACAGATACGCAGTATTTT

clone size: NA
J gene: TRBJ2-3
D gene: NA
V gene: TRBV28
CDR3 protein: CASKGGDTDTQYF
CDR3 DNA: TGTGCCAGCAAGGGCGGCGACACAGATACGCAGTATTTT

clone size: NA
J gene: TRBJ1-1
D gene: NA
V gene: TRBV10-3
CDR3 protein: CAISERGENTEAFF
CDR3 DNA: TGTGCCATCAGTGAGAGGGGGGAAAACACTGAAGCTTTCTTT

clone size: NA
J gene: TRBJ2-1
D gene: TRBD2
V gene: TRBV7-2
CDR3 protein: CASSWVGLAEYNEQFF
CDR3 DNA: TGTGCCAGCAGCTGGGTGGGACTAGCGGAGTACAATGAGCAGTTCTTC

clone size: few
J gene: TRBJ2-7
D gene: TRBD1
V gene: TRBV4-3
CDR3 protein: CASSRVWQGAREQYF
CDR3 DNA: TGCGCCAGCAGCCGCGTATGGCAGGGGGCGCGGGAGCAGTACTTC

clone size: NA
J gene: TRBJ2-5
D gene: TRBD2
V gene: TRBV12-3/TRBV12-4
CDR3 protein: CAGSLMAGVGETQYF
CDR3 DNA: TGTGCCGGCAGTTTGATGGCGGGAGTGGGGGAGACCCAGTACTTC

clone size: NA
J gene: TRBJ2-7
D gene: NA
V gene: TRBV4-1
CDR3 protein: CASRATGVYEQYF
CDR3 DNA: TGCGCCAGCAGGGCGACAGGTGTTTACGAGCAGTACTTC

clone size: once
J gene: TRBJ2-7
D gene: NA
V gene: TRBV6-2/TRBV6-3
CDR3 protein: CASSYGGRVDEQYF
CDR3 DNA: TGTGCCAGCAGTTACGGGGGGCGCGTCGACGAGCAGTACTTC

clone size: few
J gene: TRBJ2-5
D gene: TRBD2
V gene: TRBV20-1
CDR3 protein: CSAGGPTEETQYF
CDR3 DNA: TGCAGTGCGGGAGGGCCCACGGAAGAGACCCAGTACTTC

clone size: few
J gene: TRBJ2-3
D gene: NA
V gene: TRBV4-3
CDR3 protein: CASSQGDLVATDTQYF
CDR3 DNA: TGCGCCAGCAGCCAAGGGGATTTGGTCGCCACAGATACGCAGTATTTT

clone size: few
J gene: TRBJ2-5
D gene: NA
V gene: TRBV3-1
CDR3 protein: CASSQFEGETQYF
CDR3 DNA: TGTGCCAGCAGCCAATTTGAGGGGGAGACCCAGTACTTC

clone size: NA
J gene: TRBJ2-1
D gene: TRBD1
V gene: TRBV29-1
CDR3 protein: CSVVGGQGAGGQFF
CDR3 DNA: TGCAGCGTTGTGGGCGGACAGGGGGCTGGGGGGCAGTTCTTC

clone size: NA
J gene: TRBJ2-7
D gene: NA
V gene: TRBV12-3/TRBV12-4
CDR3 protein: CASSAFAGVSYEQYF
CDR3 DNA: TGTGCCAGCAGTGCCTTTGCAGGGGTGTCCTACGAGCAGTACTTC

clone size: few
J gene: TRBJ1-2
D gene: TRBD1
V gene: TRBV6-6
CDR3 protein: CASSYSGQAYYGYTF
CDR3 DNA: TGTGCCAGCAGTTACTCCGGACAGGCTTACTATGGCTACACCTTC

clone size: few
J gene: TRBJ2-1
D gene: TRBD2
V gene: TRBV28
CDR3 protein: CASSFGLAGDYNEQFF
CDR3 DNA: TGTGCCAGCAGTTTCGGACTAGCGGGAGATTACAATGAGCAGTTCTTC

clone size: NA
J gene: TRBJ2-3
D gene: TRBD2
V gene: TRBV24-1
CDR3 protein: CATSQTSEYLVGADTQYF
CDR3 DNA: TGTGCCACCAGCCAGACTAGCGAGTACCTCGTGGGGGCAGATACGCAGTATTTT

clone size: few
J gene: TRBJ2-7
D gene: TRBD1
V gene: TRBV20-1
CDR3 protein: CSASGQGLTEQYF
CDR3 DNA: TGCAGTGCTAGTGGACAGGGCCTGACCGAGCAGTACTTC

clone size: many
J gene: TRBJ2-1
D gene: TRBD2
V gene: TRBV7-8
CDR3 protein: CASMTSGSEQFF
CDR3 DNA: TGTGCCAGCATGACTAGCGGGAGTGAGCAGTTCTTC

clone size: NA
J gene: TRBJ2-1
D gene: NA
V gene: TRBV24-1
CDR3 protein: CASGQYYNEQFF
CDR3 DNA: TGTGCCAGCGGACAGTACTACAATGAGCAGTTCTTC

clone size: NA
J gene: TRBJ2-1
D gene: TRBD2
V gene: TRBV2
CDR3 protein: CASSDRSGRGAEQFF
CDR3 DNA: TGTGCCAGCAGTGATCGTAGCGGGAGAGGAGCTGAGCAGTTCTTC

clone size: NA
J gene: TRBJ1-2
D gene: NA
V gene: TRBV7-3
CDR3 protein: CASSPGASANYGYTF
CDR3 DNA: TGTGCCAGCAGCCCGGGGGCCAGCGCTAACTATGGCTACACCTTC

clone size: NA
J gene: TRBJ2-2
D gene: TRBD2
V gene: TRBV7-8
CDR3 protein: CASRRGLGTGELFF
CDR3 DNA: TGTGCCAGCAGGCGGGGGTTGGGGACCGGGGAGCTGTTTTTT

clone size: NA
J gene: TRBJ1-2
D gene: NA
V gene: TRBV28
CDR3 protein: CASRPRDGYTF
CDR3 DNA: TGTGCCAGCAGGCCGAGGGATGGCTACACCTTC

clone size: NA
J gene: TRBJ2-3
D gene: TRBD2
V gene: TRBV9
CDR3 protein: CASSVGPSSGSRSSTDTQYF
CDR3 DNA: TGTGCCAGCAGCGTAGGCCCCTCTAGCGGGAGTAGGTCGAGCACAGATACGCAGTATTTT

clone size: NA
J gene: TRBJ2-7
D gene: NA
V gene: TRBV20-1
CDR3 protein: CSARYSGKARIYEQYF
CDR3 DNA: TGCAGTGCTAGATACTCCGGAAAGGCTCGCATATACGAGCAGTACTTC

clone size: NA
J gene: TRBJ1-5
D gene: NA
V gene: TRBV20-1
CDR3 protein: CSARAFWGAGDQPQHF
CDR3 DNA: TGCAGTGCTAGAGCTTTCTGGGGGGCAGGAGATCAGCCCCAGCATTTT

clone size: NA
J gene: TRBJ2-7
D gene: NA
V gene: TRBV2
CDR3 protein: CASSGGVSYEQYF
CDR3 DNA: TGTGCCAGCAGTGGAGGGGTTTCCTACGAGCAGTACTTC

clone size: many
J gene: TRBJ1-1
D gene: NA
V gene: TRBV29-1
CDR3 protein: CSVASPGVTEAFF
CDR3 DNA: TGCAGCGTCGCCAGTCCAGGGGTTACTGAAGCTTTCTTT

clone size: NA
J gene: TRBJ2-1
D gene: NA
V gene: TRBV24-1
CDR3 protein: CATSETKNEQFF
CDR3 DNA: TGTGCCACCAGTGAGACTAAGAATGAGCAGTTCTTC

clone size: NA
J gene: TRBJ2-2
D gene: TRBD2
V gene: TRBV12-3/TRBV12-4
CDR3 protein: CASSLASGMVGELFF
CDR3 DNA: TGTGCCAGCAGTTTGGCTAGCGGGATGGTCGGGGAGCTGTTTTTT

clone size: NA
J gene: TRBJ2-7
D gene: NA
V gene: TRBV5-1
CDR3 protein: CASSAPLPWEQYF
CDR3 DNA: TGCGCCAGCAGCGCGCCCCTACCCTGGGAGCAGTACTTC

clone size: NA
J gene: TRBJ2-3
D gene: NA
V gene: TRBV5-6
CDR3 protein: CASSLESGVSPTDTQYF
CDR3 DNA: TGTGCCAGCAGCTTGGAGTCCGGCGTAAGCCCCACAGATACGCAGTATTTT

clone size: NA
J gene: TRBJ2-7
D gene: NA
V gene: TRBV20-1
CDR3 protein: CSATNRYEQYF
CDR3 DNA: TGCAGCGCGACTAACCGCTACGAGCAGTACTTC